The rows below give T cell receptor beta chains drawn from one sample of a study of blood T cell repertoires in COVID-19. Generated by immunoSEQ multiplex PCR, the TCRdb table keeps only in-frame clones and is missing some. Here the sample spans hundreds of thousands of clones, about nine tenths being singletons. Sequenced material: PBMCs or T cells enriched from blood (not recorded which). Every receptor here comes from a man aged 35-49 years who had recovered from COVID-19. CDR3s include the opening cysteine and the closing phenylalanine or tryptophan.

CASSMGQGAWNEQFF	TRBJ2-1	TRBV28
CASSSEGQGPWPLHF	TRBJ1-6	TRBV5-1
CASSLVSADNEQFF	TRBJ2-1	TRBV5-1
CASSRGSTRGDTQYF	TRBJ2-3	TRBV7-9
CASSLGQGAEAFF	TRBJ1-1	TRBV5-1
CASISGFQPGELFF	TRBJ2-2	TRBV6-5
CASSSLGLPRDEQYF	TRBJ2-7	TRBV3-1/TRBV3-2
CASSQDLLAGGFSYEQYF	TRBJ2-7	TRBV3-1/TRBV3-2
CAWATTYNSPLHF	TRBJ1-6	TRBV30
CASSGPSSLVADTQYF	TRBJ2-3	TRBV5-4
CASSLSGGTGGNEQFF	TRBJ2-1	TRBV27
CASSWDWSTDTQYF	TRBJ2-3	TRBV11-3
CAWKPPRPSNQPQHF	TRBJ1-5	TRBV30
CSVERGYNEKLFF	TRBJ1-4	TRBV29-1
CASSQPVQGLAKNIQYF	TRBJ2-4	TRBV4-1
CATRTSGRKNEQFF	TRBJ2-1	TRBV19
CASAPEGNCGNQPQHF	TRBJ1-5	TRBV23-1
CASSPLVRGPDVYTF	TRBJ1-2	TRBV18
CATSSGQAEGGAGTEAFF	TRBJ1-1	TRBV15
CASSPDSGIYGYTF	TRBJ1-2	TRBV18
CASSPDQDRGHTEAFF	TRBJ1-1	TRBV18
CASSSPGSSNQPQHF	TRBJ1-5	TRBV7-9
CASSKRTGNNQPQHF	TRBJ1-5	TRBV19
CASSVNLAGSNQPQHF	TRBJ1-5	TRBV7-9
CASSAGIMNTEAFF	TRBJ1-1	TRBV2
CATSGAPGHTDTQYF	TRBJ2-3	TRBV24-1
CSARAQEQYF	TRBJ2-7	TRBV20-1